A single sample gave rise to the 31 T cell receptor beta chains below, sequenced in a study of blood T cells in healthy people across ages. A second PCR of about 6 to 11 cycles used a sample-barcoded 5' primer and a J-beta primer mix. TCRdb passed the 5' RACE reads through MiXCR, listing each CDR3 protein once. In the table there are 800,000 to 1,000,000 distinct CDR3 sequences, around 46% of which are singletons. The sample was blood. The receptors shown here come from a man aged 25-45 years in good health.

This clonotype turned up a few times. The genes are TRBV29-1 and TRBJ1-2; a weak D match, TRBD1 (5 bases). The V end was cut by 6 bases, the J end by 2 bases, with 16 bases between. This CDR3 is 14 amino acids long. Germline lookup yields CDR1 SQVTM and CDR2 ANQGSEA. The CDR3 nucleotides read TGCAGCGTAGAAACAGGAGGACTCAACTATGGCTACACCTTC. Translated: CSVETGGLNYGYTF.

This clonotype appeared many times. The chain is built from TRBV10-3 and TRBJ2-7, with 7 nucleotides matching TRBD2. CDR3 size: 13 residues. Per the germline V gene, CDR1 is ENHRY and CDR2 is SYGVKD. Trimming cost V 3 bases and J 6 bases; bases outside gene matches: 5. The CDR3 DNA follows: TGTGCCATCAGTGACCCGGGGGGACTCGAGCAGTACTTC. Translation gives CAISDPGGLEQYF.

This clonotype was observed a handful of times. The gene calls are TRBV30 and TRBJ2-5; 8 bases match TRBD1. The J call is uncertain, as TRBJ2-7 better fits the DNA end. CDR3 length: 13 residues. Germline loops: CDR1 GTSNPN, CDR2 SVGIG (reference sequence). CDR3 sequence reads: CAWSPGQVHEQYF. DNA of the CDR3: TGTGCCTGGTCGCCGGGACAGGTGCACGAGCAGTACTTC.

This clonotype came up once. The rearrangement links TRBV7-9 to TRBJ2-7; D possibly uses TRBD1 or TRBD2 (7 bases each). The CDR3 is 15 residues long. The germline V and J ends were trimmed by 3 bases and 0 bases, with 12 bases remaining between them. Germline CDR1 is SEHNR and CDR2 is FQNEAQ (reference sequence). The CDR3 loop reads CASSFDREGSYEQYF. The CDR3 DNA follows: TGTGCCAGCAGCTTCGACAGGGAGGGCTCCTACGAGCAGTACTTC.

The chain carries TRBV9 and TRBJ1-1, with a tentative D call TRBD1 (6 bases). The ends were cut back, 7 bases at V and 5 bases at J, with 18 bases in the middle. Germline assignment: CDR1 SGDLS and CDR2 YYNGEE. The CDR3 consists of 14 residues. Here the CDR3 reads CASGGGPTGTEAFF. The CDR3 bases are TGTGCCAGCGGGGGGGGCCCGACGGGGACTGAAGCTTTCTTT.

The chain couples TRBV7-2 to TRBJ2-3, with D unclear. Trimming took off 3 bases at V and 4 bases at J, with 11 bases between the two ends. The CDR3 extends over 14 amino acids. Per germline, CDR1 SGHTA and CDR2 FQGNSA. In nucleotides, the CDR3 is TGTGCCAGCAGCTTTCCCGGGCGTCCAGATACGCAGTATTTT. Translated, it gives CASSFPGRPDTQYF.

The chain has TRBV6-1 and TRBJ1-4; D not certain. V gave up 5 bases and J gave up 0 bases, with 16 bases separating them. The CDR3 consists of 17 residues. Germline V gene data show CDR1 as MNHNS and CDR2 as SASEGT. CDR3 nucleotide sequence: TGTGCCAGCAGTCGCGGATCCCACAGAGCAACTAATGAAAAACTGTTTTTT. Translating it yields CASSRGSHRATNEKLFF.

This clonotype was seen only a few times. V and J are TRBV7-2 and TRBJ2-3; 9 nucleotides match TRBD1. Germline V gene lookup returns CDR1 SGHTA and CDR2 FQGNSA. The CDR3 covers 14 residues. Trimming cost V 2 bases and J 5 bases; bases outside gene matches: 2. The CDR3 sequence is CASSLNRGQDTQYF. CDR3 in DNA: TGTGCCAGCAGCTTAAACAGGGGGCAAGATACGCAGTATTTT. The entire variable domain, with the rest obtained from reference TRBV7-2 and TRBJ2-3, is as follows: GAGVSQSPSNKVTEKGKDVELRCDPISGHTALYWYRQSLGQGLEFLIYFQGNSAPDKSGLPSDRFSAERTGGSVSTLTIQRTQQEDSAVYLCASSLNRGQDTQYFGPGTRLTVL.

The rearrangement uses TRBV6-2 or TRBV6-3 and TRBJ2-4; tentatively, D is TRBD2 (5 bases). The better agreement between TRBJ2-7 and the DNA end casts doubt on the J call. The germline V gene has CDR1 MNHEY and CDR2 SVGEGT. This CDR3 is 14 amino acids long. As DNA, the CDR3 is TGTGCCAGCAGTTATCCCTGGGGAGCGTACGAGCAGTACTTC. Its translation: CASSYPWGAYEQYF.

This chain joins TRBV27 and TRBJ2-7, with 8 bases that match TRBD1. Germline V CDR1 and CDR2: MNHEY, SMNVEV (reference sequence). J gave up 5 bases and V 1 base, and 7 bases lay outside the gene matches. This CDR3 comprises 15 residues. The CDR3 reads CASSLLDRVPHEQYF. CDR3 nucleotide sequence: TGTGCCAGCAGTTTATTGGACAGGGTCCCCCACGAGCAGTACTTC.

The genes are TRBV18 and TRBJ2-7; 13 nucleotides agree with TRBD2. The J call could be wrong; TRBJ2-4 is a better fit for the DNA end. Germline assignment: CDR1 KGHSH and CDR2 LQKENI. CDR3 size: 19 residues. The CDR3 bases are TGTGCCAGCTCACCAAGGACTAGCGGGGGACCCTCGGCCAAAAACATTCAGTACTTC. As protein: CASSPRTSGGPSAKNIQYF.

This clonotype was detected ten times or more. Since a much larger clone is just one base distant, this may be a read error. The chain has TRBV4-1 and TRBJ2-5; D unresolved. Looked up from germline, CDR1 is MGHRA and CDR2 is YSYEKL. The CDR3 runs to 13 residues. V lost 0 bases and J lost 11, with 13 bases in between. CDR3 DNA: TGCGCCAGCAGCCAAGAGGTTTGGAATGAGCAGTACTTC. Translating it yields CASSQEVWNEQYF.

The chain carries TRBV18 and TRBJ1-4; D unresolved. Trimming stripped 0 bases from V and 1 base from J, with 9 bases between. CDR1 KGHSH and CDR2 LQKENI come from the germline V gene. This CDR3 has 16 amino acids. This CDR3 reads CASSPPGKGTNEKLFF. CDR3 nucleotide sequence: TGTGCCAGCTCACCACCGGGGAAGGGAACTAATGAAAAACTGTTTTTT.

This clonotype was detected ten times or more. The chain carries TRBV5-5 and TRBJ2-7; tentative D call: TRBD1 (5 bases). The CDR3 covers 14 residues. Germline V gene lookup returns CDR1 SGHKS and CDR2 YYEKEE (reference sequence). The V end was cut by 0 bases, the J end by 2 bases, with 9 bases between. In DNA form, the CDR3 reads TGTGCCAGCAGCTTGGAAAGGGGAACCTACGAGCAGTACTTC. Translating gives CASSLERGTYEQYF.

This chain links TRBV5-1 with TRBJ2-5; perhaps D is TRBD1 or TRBD2 (5 bases each). Germline CDR1 SGHRS, CDR2 YFSETQ. The V gene lost 3 bases and the J gene lost 1 base, with 13 bases spanning the gap. The CDR3 has 15 residues. The CDR3 region is CASSSGTQFQETQYF. For the CDR3, the DNA is TGCGCCAGCAGCTCCGGGACCCAGTTCCAAGAGACCCAGTACTTC. Looking up the rest from reference TRBV5-1 and TRBJ2-5 gives the full variable domain: KAGVTQTPRYLIKTRGQQVTLSCSPISGHRSVSWYQQTPGQGLQFLFEYFSETQRNKGNFPGRFSGRQFSNSRSEMNVSTLELGDSALYLCASSSGTQFQETQYFGPGTRLLVL.

The chain is built from TRBV2 and TRBJ2-4; D may be TRBD1 or TRBD2 (5 bases each). The germline V and J ends were trimmed by 2 bases and 0 bases, with 14 bases remaining between them. The CDR3 totals 17 residues. Germline V CDR1 and CDR2: SNHLY, FYNNEI. The CDR3 nucleotides read TGTGCCAGCAGTGAACACGGGGCGACAATAGCCAAAAACATTCAGTACTTC. Translating it yields CASSEHGATIAKNIQYF.

This clonotype was observed a few times. In DNA form, the CDR3 reads TGCGCCAGCAGCCCACAGGGGGCAATAGACAATGAGCAGTTCTTC. It encodes CASSPQGAIDNEQFF. V and J are TRBV5-1 and TRBJ2-1, with TRBD1 identical over 9 bases. The CDR3 consists of 15 residues. Losses at the gene ends were 4 bases for V and 5 bases for J; bases not matched to a gene: 7. The germline CDR1 and CDR2 sequences are SGHRS and YFSETQ.

J is TRBJ2-3 and V is TRBV9; D gene unclear. V was cut by 0 bases and J by 0 bases, with 8 bases left in between. The germline V gene has CDR1 SGDLS and CDR2 YYNGEE. The CDR3 is made up of 15 amino acids. CDR3 loop: CASSVDAPSTDTQYF. The CDR3 DNA follows: TGTGCCAGCAGCGTAGATGCCCCTAGCACAGATACGCAGTATTTT.

Ten or more counts support this clonotype. This rearrangement joins TRBV6-2 or TRBV6-3 to TRBJ2-1; D gene ambiguous. CDR1 is MNHEY, CDR2 SVGEGT, per germline. Trimming removed 5 bases at V and 6 bases at J, with 11 bases between. The CDR3 consists of 13 residues. The chain's CDR3 is CASSNTPVNEQFF. The CDR3 bases are TGTGCCAGCAGTAATACTCCTGTCAATGAGCAGTTCTTC.

V and J are TRBV4-3 and TRBJ2-1; D unclear. V gave up 5 bases and J gave up 10 bases, with 12 bases separating them. Germline loops: CDR1 LGHNA, CDR2 YSLEER. This CDR3 contains 12 residues. CDR3 sequence: CASSYNAGEQFF. In DNA form, the CDR3 reads TGCGCCAGCAGCTACAACGCAGGCGAGCAGTTCTTC.

CDR3 residues: CASSLALRDYEQYF. The CDR3, as DNA: TGTGCCAGCAGCTTAGCGCTAAGAGACTACGAGCAGTACTTC. J is TRBJ2-7 and V is TRBV11-1; no definite D call. The CDR3 covers 14 residues. V lost 0 bases and J lost 3, with 9 bases in between. In germline, CDR1 is SGHAT, CDR2 FQDESV (reference sequence).

The rearrangement links TRBV5-1 to TRBJ2-1, with 7 bases that match TRBD1. CDR1 is SGHRS and CDR2 is YFSETQ in the germline V gene. Trimming cost V 4 bases and J 8 bases; bases outside gene matches: 18. This CDR3 comprises 17 residues. CDR3 residues: CASSLNSIRQGRHEQFF. CDR3 sequence (DNA): TGCGCCAGCAGCCTTAACTCAATCCGACAGGGCAGGCATGAGCAGTTCTTC.

This clonotype has more than one count but fewer than ten. The chain links TRBV7-2 to TRBJ1-2; a weak D match, TRBD1 (5 bases). The CDR3 consists of 16 residues. V shed 1 base and J shed 4 bases, with 16 bases lying between them. CDR1 is SGHTA, CDR2 FQGNSA, per germline. The CDR3 DNA reads as TGTGCCAGCAGCTTAGTGGGGCAGGGTTCTATCTATGGCTACACCTTC. Translated, it gives CASSLVGQGSIYGYTF.

Comments on this clonotype: An end of the junction differs from the germline gene, which may be a read error. The rearrangement uses TRBV4-2 and TRBJ2-3; 9 positions agree with TRBD2. This CDR3 is built from 14 residues. Germline V gene lookup returns CDR1 LGHNA and CDR2 YNFKEQ. CDR3 DNA: TGTGCCAGCAGCCATAGCGGGAGCACAGATACGCGGTATTTT. Encoded protein: CASSHSGSTDTRYF.

The chain combines TRBV5-1 with TRBJ2-4; 7 nucleotides align to TRBD1. V was clipped by 2 bases and J by 0 bases; unmatched bases: 11. Germline V gene sequence: CDR1 SGHRS, CDR2 YFSETQ. This CDR3 is built from 18 residues. The CDR3, as DNA: TGCGCCAGCAGCTTCGGCTCGGGACAGCCGAGAGCCAAAAACATTCAGTACTTC. It is translated as CASSFGSGQPRAKNIQYF.

This clonotype was detected ten times or more. The V and J genes are TRBV13 and TRBJ2-4; tentative D call: TRBD2 (5 bases). The V end was cut by 5 bases, the J end by 3 bases, with 11 bases between. The germline V gene encodes CDR1 PRHDT and CDR2 FYEKMQ (reference sequence). CDR3 length: 14 amino acids. CDR3 protein: CASSPGGGKNIQYF. CDR3 nucleotide sequence: TGTGCCAGCAGCCCAGGAGGAGGCAAAAACATTCAGTACTTC.

J is TRBJ2-6 and V is TRBV7-9, with TRBD1 as a possible D gene (6 bases). CDR1 is SEHNR, CDR2 FQNEAQ, per germline (reference sequence). The V and J ends lost 2 bases and 1 base respectively, with 12 bases between them. This CDR3 is 17 amino acids long. In DNA form, the CDR3 reads TGTGCCAGCAGCTTATTTACAGGGAGATCTGGGGCCAACGTCCTGACTTTC. This encodes CASSLFTGRSGANVLTF.

J is TRBJ2-1 and V is TRBV30; 7 positions match TRBD2. Trimming removed 0 bases from V and 7 bases from J; junction bases left unmatched: 15. This CDR3 region has 17 residues. Germline CDR1 and CDR2: GTSNPN and SVGIG (reference sequence). CDR3: CAWSVPHLAASSNEQFF. CDR3 in DNA: TGTGCCTGGAGTGTTCCTCATCTAGCGGCCTCCTCAAATGAGCAGTTCTTC.

On this clonotype: It may be a read error: a sequence one base away is much more abundant. J is TRBJ2-7 and V is TRBV20-1, with 10 positions matching TRBD2. Germline assignment: CDR1 DFQATT and CDR2 SNEGSKA (reference sequence). The CDR3 contains 15 residues. The trim removed 3 bases at V and 7 bases at J, leaving 12 bases unmatched. CDR3: CSASPSGGAYNEQYF. The CDR3 coding sequence is TGCAGTGCTAGTCCCAGCGGGGGGGCCTACAATGAGCAGTACTTC.

This chain uses TRBV6-5 with TRBJ1-4; D is ambiguous. V lost 6 bases and J 8 bases, leaving 13 bases between the germline ends. The CDR3 contains 13 residues. Per the germline V gene, CDR1 is MNHEY and CDR2 is SVGAGI. CDR3 sequence: CASSTHGREKLFF. The CDR3 nucleotides are TGTGCCAGCAGCACACACGGTCGAGAAAAACTGTTTTTT.

The chain carries TRBV20-1 and TRBJ2-3; 7 bases are a match to TRBD1. J was trimmed by 4 bases and V by 2 bases; bases with no gene match: 6. Germline V gene sequence: CDR1 DFQATT, CDR2 SNEGSKA (reference sequence). The CDR3 totals 14 residues. The CDR3 here is CSARKGAGADTQYF. In nucleotides, the CDR3 is TGCAGTGCTAGAAAGGGGGCTGGGGCAGATACGCAGTATTTT.